The 11 T cell receptor beta chains listed next were all sequenced from one sample in a study of regulatory T cells in long-lasting Graves disease. Arm-PCR of CDR3 regions with iRepertoire HTBI primers generated TCR beta libraries. TCRdb processed the multiplex PCR reads anew with MiXCR; each CDR3 protein has one entry. The table shows hundreds of thousands of distinct CDR3 sequences, with roughly a sixth occurring only once. Time point given: newly diagnosed GD, antithyroid drugs for less than 3 months. Preparation of the TCR library used RNA extracted from PBMCs. This sample also belongs to another study, concerning T cells in Graves' hyperthyroidism and ophthalmopathy.

The sequencing used peripheral blood mononuclear cells (PBMCs), collected at new diagnosis, from a patient treated with antithyroid drugs. The receptors stem from a man in his forties or fifties with Graves disease.

This clonotype was seen a handful of times. The genes are TRBV7-7 and TRBJ2-3, with a tentative D call TRBD2 (7 bases). This CDR3 spans 15 amino acids. CDR1 and CDR2 (germline): SSHAT, FNYEAQ (reference sequence). V was cut by 5 bases and J by 4 bases, with 16 bases left in between. The CDR3 reads CASSPGGGPADTQYF. As DNA, the CDR3 is TGTGCCAGCAGCCCTGGGGGGGGGCCAGCAGATACGCAGTATTTT. Full variable domain (remainder filled in from reference TRBV7-7 and TRBJ2-3): GAGVSQSPRYKVTKRGQDVTLRCDPISSHATLYWYQQALGQGPEFLTYFNYEAQPDKSGLPSDRFSAERPEGSISTLTIQRTEQRDSAMYRCASSPGGGPADTQYFGPGTRLTVL.

The chain has TRBV2 and TRBJ2-1; D is unresolved. The CDR3 totals 14 residues. V lost 7 bases to trimming and J lost 7 bases, with 17 bases between them. In germline, CDR1 is SNHLY, CDR2 FYNNEI. The CDR3 region is CASKIGTALNEQFF. The DNA for the CDR3 is TGTGCCAGCAAGATCGGTACGGCACTAAATGAGCAGTTCTTC.

In this sample, this clonotype turned up a few times. The chain combines TRBV2 with TRBJ2-4; D tentatively reads TRBD1 or TRBD2 (6 bases each). V lost 6 bases to trimming and J lost 0 bases, with 9 bases between them. The length of the CDR3 is 14 residues. In germline, CDR1 is SNHLY, CDR2 FYNNEI. CDR3 bases: TGTGCCAGCAGGGAGGGGGTAGCCAAAAACATTCAGTACTTC. This codes for CASREGVAKNIQYF.

The chain joins TRBV11-3 to TRBJ1-1; D unclear. Germline assignment: CDR1 SGHNT and CDR2 YENEEA. The CDR3 covers 12 residues. The V end lost 4 bases, the J end lost 1 base, and 4 bases lay between the germline ends. The CDR3 here is CASSWTNTEAFF. In DNA, the CDR3 is TGTGCCAGCAGCTGGACGAACACTGAAGCTTTCTTT.

Only a few counts were recorded for this clonotype. A much bigger clone sits one base away, suggesting this may be a read error. The rearrangement joins TRBV7-2 to TRBJ2-3; TRBD2 aligns across 16 bases. Per germline, CDR1 SGHTA and CDR2 FQGNSA. There are 15 residues in the CDR3. Losses at the gene ends were 5 bases for V and 7 bases for J; bases not matched to a gene: 3. The CDR3 reads CASSGTSGGANTQYF. In DNA form, the CDR3 reads TGTGCCAGCAGCGGGACTAGCGGGGGGGCAAATACGCAGTATTTT.

Many counts were recorded for this clonotype. This chain joins TRBV6-1 and TRBJ1-5; possibly TRBD1 for D (5 bases). CDR1 is MNHNS, CDR2 SASEGT, per germline. CDR3 length: 14 amino acids. Trimming stripped 8 bases from V and 2 bases from J, with 13 bases between. The CDR3 region is CASSPVGGNQPQHF. The DNA of the CDR3 is TGTGCCAGCTCTCCTGTGGGGGGCAATCAGCCCCAGCATTTT.

The count of this clonotype is one. A much larger clone differs by one base, so this may be a read error. This rearrangement joins TRBV7-9 to TRBJ2-7; D not resolved. CDR1 is SEHNR, CDR2 FQNEAQ, per germline (reference sequence). There are 11 residues in the CDR3. Written as DNA, the CDR3 is TGTGCCAGCAACTTAGGGTTCGAGCAGTACTTC. Translating gives CASNLGFEQYF. The full variable domain, in which reference TRBV7-9 and TRBJ2-7 provide the parts outside the CDR3, is DTGVSQNPRHKITKRGQNVTFRCDPISEHNRLYWYRQTLGQGPEFLTYFQNEAQLEKSRLLSDRFSAERPKGSFSTLEIQRTEQGDSAMYLCASNLGFEQYFGPGTRLTVT.

This clonotype came up many times. Here the CDR3 DNA reads TGTGCCAGCAGTGATCCCAGGTGGGCGTCCTACAATGAGCAGTTCTTC. It specifies CASSDPRWASYNEQFF. This chain uses TRBV6-1 with TRBJ2-1; D gene uncertain. This CDR3 has 16 amino acids. The germline V and J ends were trimmed by 3 bases and 1 base, with 13 bases remaining between them. The germline gives CDR1 MNHNS, CDR2 SASEGT.

This clonotype was observed a few times. V and J are TRBV30 and TRBJ2-3; D is perhaps TRBD2 (7 bases). Germline CDR1 and CDR2: GTSNPN and SVGIG (reference sequence). The CDR3 is 14 amino acids. V shed 3 bases and J shed 3 bases, with 13 bases lying between them. CDR3 in DNA: TGTGCCTGGAGCCGGGGGCGGGGGACAGATACGCAGTATTTT. The encoded protein is CAWSRGRGTDTQYF.

The CDR3, as DNA: TGCGCCAGCAGCCGCAGGGCTGTGGATACGCAGTATTTT. This gives the protein CASSRRAVDTQYF. V is TRBV4-3 and J is TRBJ2-3, with TRBD1 as a possible D gene (5 bases). V was clipped by 4 bases and J by 6 bases, with 11 bases between them. CDR1 and CDR2 (germline): LGHNA, YSLEER. This CDR3 is built from 13 residues.

This clonotype was found a few times. The V and J genes are TRBV10-1 and TRBJ2-2; a weak D match, TRBD1 (5 bases). Trimming removed 4 bases at V and 6 bases at J, with 9 bases between. The CDR3 extends over 13 amino acids. CDR1 is WNHNN, CDR2 SYGVQD, per germline (reference sequence). The CDR3 DNA sequence: TGCGCCAGCAGTGGGACATTAGCCGGGGAGCTGTTTTTT. This gives the protein CASSGTLAGELFF.